The next 4 T cell receptor beta chains were all read from a single sample in a study of cytomegalovirus exposure and HLA in healthy donors. Assay used: immunoSEQ multiplex PCR; TCRdb lists only in-frame clones, some missing. The table lists over 130,000 clones, around nine tenths of them singletons. Sequences were obtained from PBMCs. The receptors shown here come from a man between 18 and 29 years old in good health and CMV-seropositive.

Comments on this clone: Other DNA sequences in the same sample also yield this CDR3. This chain connects TRBV7-3 to TRBJ2-7; the match to TRBD2 covers 13 bases. Looked up from germline, CDR1 is SGHTA and CDR2 is FQGTGA. The CDR3 length is 15 residues. The trim removed 2 bases at V and 5 bases at J, leaving 3 bases unmatched. CDR3 sequence (DNA): TGTGCCAGCAGCTTAGGTGGACTAGCGGGAGACGAGCAGTACTTC. This encodes CASSLGGLAGDEQYF.

This clone was counted once. The rearrangement joins TRBV11-3 to TRBJ2-7; possible D gene TRBD1, 5 bases. V was cut by 6 bases and J by 6 bases, with 12 bases left in between. The CDR3 is made up of 12 amino acids. Per germline, CDR1 SGHNT and CDR2 YENEEA. CDR3 in DNA: TGTGCCAGCAGTCAGGGCGTCTCCGAGCAGTACTTC. This translates into CASSQGVSEQYF.

This chain joins TRBV9 and TRBJ2-2; no clear D gene. The germline gives CDR1 SGDLS, CDR2 YYNGEE. The CDR3 sequence is 13 residues long. The ends were cut back, 4 bases at V and 6 bases at J, with 10 bases in the middle. In nucleotides, the CDR3 is TGTGCCAGCAGCCCCACGGTTCCCGGGGAGCTGTTTTTT. Encoded protein: CASSPTVPGELFF.

This chain uses TRBV4-1 with TRBJ2-1, with 14 bases aligning to TRBD2. J was trimmed by 6 bases and V by 1 base; bases with no gene match: 5. CDR1 and CDR2 from the germline V gene are MGHRA and YSYEKL. There are 17 residues in the CDR3. In DNA form, the CDR3 reads TGCGCCAGCAGCCAAGGACTAGCGGGAGGGTCGGGCAATGAGCAGTTCTTC. This encodes CASSQGLAGGSGNEQFF.